The source of this TCR beta chain is a study of cytomegalovirus exposure and HLA in healthy donors. The CDR3 covers 12 residues. V gave up 2 bases and J gave up 9 bases, with 8 bases separating them. The germline gives CDR1 LNHDA, CDR2 SQIVND (reference sequence). Note on this clone: No antigen is known for it.

The PCR ran on 60 Vbeta and 13 Jbeta primers. Generated by immunoSEQ multiplex PCR, the TCRdb table keeps only in-frame clones and is missing some. The table for this sample gives 55,000 to 75,000 clones. Notes on the study in general: Fewer N-insertions (relative to the roughly 610-donor mean) were reportedly seen in an Asian-associated ancestry cluster in a later analysis.

This clonotype was sampled from a woman younger than 45 in good health and CMV-seronegative. The chain employs TRBV19 and TRBJ2-1, with a possible D match to TRBD2 (5 bases). Sequencing input: PBMCs. The CDR3 sequence is CASSISSSEQFF. Written as DNA, the CDR3 is TGTGCCAGTAGTATATCTAGCAGTGAGCAGTTCTTC. The full variable domain, in which reference TRBV19 and TRBJ2-1 provide the parts outside the CDR3, is DGGITQSPKYLFRKEGQNVTLSCEQNLNHDAMYWYRQDPGQGLRLIYYSQIVNDFQKGDIAEGYSVSREKKESFPLTVTSAQKNPTAFYLCASSISSSEQFFGPGTRLTVL.